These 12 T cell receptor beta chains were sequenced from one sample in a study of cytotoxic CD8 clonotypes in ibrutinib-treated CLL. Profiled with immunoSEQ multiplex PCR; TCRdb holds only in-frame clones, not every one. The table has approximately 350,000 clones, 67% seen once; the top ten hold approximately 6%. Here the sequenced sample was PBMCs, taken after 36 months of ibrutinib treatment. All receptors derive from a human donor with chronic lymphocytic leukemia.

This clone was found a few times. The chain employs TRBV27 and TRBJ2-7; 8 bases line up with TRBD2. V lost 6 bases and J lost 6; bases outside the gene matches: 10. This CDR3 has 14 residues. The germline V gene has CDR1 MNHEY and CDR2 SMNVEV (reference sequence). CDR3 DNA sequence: TGTGCCAGCAGCCCGGGGATAGCGGGGCTCGAGCAGTACTTC. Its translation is CASSPGIAGLEQYF.

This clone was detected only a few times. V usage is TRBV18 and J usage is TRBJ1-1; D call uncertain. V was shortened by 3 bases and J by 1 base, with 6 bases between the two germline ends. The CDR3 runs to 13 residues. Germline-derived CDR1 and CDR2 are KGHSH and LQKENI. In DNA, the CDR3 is TGTGCCAGCTCACCTGGAGCGAACACTGAAGCTTTCTTT. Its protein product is CASSPGANTEAFF. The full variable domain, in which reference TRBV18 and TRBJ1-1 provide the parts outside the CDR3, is NAGVMQNPRHLVRRRGQEARLRCSPMKGHSHVYWYRQLPEEGLKFMVYLQKENIIDESGMPKERFSAEFPKEGPSILRIQQVVRGDSAAYFCASSPGANTEAFFGQGTRLTVV.

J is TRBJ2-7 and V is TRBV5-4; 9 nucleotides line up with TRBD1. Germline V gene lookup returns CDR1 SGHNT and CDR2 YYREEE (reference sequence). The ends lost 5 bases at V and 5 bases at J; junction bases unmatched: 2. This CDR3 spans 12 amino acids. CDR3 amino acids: CASRRDRDEQYF. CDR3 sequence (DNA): TGTGCCAGCAGACGGGACAGGGACGAGCAGTACTTC.

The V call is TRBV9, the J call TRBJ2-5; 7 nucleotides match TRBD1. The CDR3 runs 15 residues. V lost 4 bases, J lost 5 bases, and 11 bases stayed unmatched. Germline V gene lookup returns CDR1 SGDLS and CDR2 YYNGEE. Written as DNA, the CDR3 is TGTGCCAGCAGCCCCCCCCAAGGGGGCTACGAGACCCAGTACTTC. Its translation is CASSPPQGGYETQYF.

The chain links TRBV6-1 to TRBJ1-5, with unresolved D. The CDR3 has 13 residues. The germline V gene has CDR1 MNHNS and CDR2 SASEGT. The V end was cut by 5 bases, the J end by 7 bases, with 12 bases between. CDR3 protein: CASSPQSTQPQHF. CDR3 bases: TGTGCCAGCAGTCCACAGAGCACGCAGCCCCAGCATTTT.

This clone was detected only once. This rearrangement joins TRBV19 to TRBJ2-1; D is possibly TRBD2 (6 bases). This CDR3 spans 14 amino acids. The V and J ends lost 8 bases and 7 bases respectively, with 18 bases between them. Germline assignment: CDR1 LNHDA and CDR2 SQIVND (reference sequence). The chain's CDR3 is CASRDLPRGNEQFF. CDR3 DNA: TGTGCCAGTCGGGACCTACCTCGGGGGAATGAGCAGTTCTTC.

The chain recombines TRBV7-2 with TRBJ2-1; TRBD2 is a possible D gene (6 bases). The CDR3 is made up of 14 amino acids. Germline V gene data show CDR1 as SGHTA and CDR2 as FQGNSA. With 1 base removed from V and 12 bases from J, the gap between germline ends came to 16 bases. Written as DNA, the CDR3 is TGTGCCAGCAGCTTAGTTGGGGGGTGGAGACCGCAGTTCTTC. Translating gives CASSLVGGWRPQFF.

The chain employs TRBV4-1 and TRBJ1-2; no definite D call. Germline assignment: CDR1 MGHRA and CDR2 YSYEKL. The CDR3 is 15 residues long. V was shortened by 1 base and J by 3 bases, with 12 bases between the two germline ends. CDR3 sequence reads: CASSQVETDHYGYTF. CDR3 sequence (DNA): TGCGCCAGCAGCCAAGTAGAAACCGACCACTATGGCTACACCTTC.

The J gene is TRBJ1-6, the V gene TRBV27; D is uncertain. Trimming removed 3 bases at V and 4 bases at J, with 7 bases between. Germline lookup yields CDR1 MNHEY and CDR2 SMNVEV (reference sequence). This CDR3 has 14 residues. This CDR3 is CASSFRIYNSPLHF. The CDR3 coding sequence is TGTGCCAGCAGTTTCAGGATTTATAATTCACCCCTCCACTTT.

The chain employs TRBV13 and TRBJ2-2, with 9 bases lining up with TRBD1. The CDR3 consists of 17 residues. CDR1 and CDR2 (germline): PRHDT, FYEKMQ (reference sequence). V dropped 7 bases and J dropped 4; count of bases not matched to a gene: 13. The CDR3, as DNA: TGTGCCAGCACCCTTTATACGGGGACAGGGAGCACCGGGGAGCTGTTTTTT. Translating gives CASTLYTGTGSTGELFF.

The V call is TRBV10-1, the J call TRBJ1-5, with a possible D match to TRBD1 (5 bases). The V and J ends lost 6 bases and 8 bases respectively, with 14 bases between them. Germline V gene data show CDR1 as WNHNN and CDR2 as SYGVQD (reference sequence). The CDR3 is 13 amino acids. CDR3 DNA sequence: TGCGCCAGCAGGGATAAGGGGATGGAGCCCCAGCATTTT. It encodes CASRDKGMEPQHF.

The CDR3 is CASRADRGMGEQYF. CDR3 bases: TGTGCCAGCAGGGCGGACAGGGGAATGGGCGAGCAGTACTTC. The chain is built from TRBV6-5 and TRBJ2-7, with 9 nucleotides matching TRBD1. The CDR3 sequence is 14 residues long. The trim removed 6 bases at V and 6 bases at J, leaving 9 bases unmatched. Germline-derived CDR1 and CDR2 are MNHEY and SVGAGI.